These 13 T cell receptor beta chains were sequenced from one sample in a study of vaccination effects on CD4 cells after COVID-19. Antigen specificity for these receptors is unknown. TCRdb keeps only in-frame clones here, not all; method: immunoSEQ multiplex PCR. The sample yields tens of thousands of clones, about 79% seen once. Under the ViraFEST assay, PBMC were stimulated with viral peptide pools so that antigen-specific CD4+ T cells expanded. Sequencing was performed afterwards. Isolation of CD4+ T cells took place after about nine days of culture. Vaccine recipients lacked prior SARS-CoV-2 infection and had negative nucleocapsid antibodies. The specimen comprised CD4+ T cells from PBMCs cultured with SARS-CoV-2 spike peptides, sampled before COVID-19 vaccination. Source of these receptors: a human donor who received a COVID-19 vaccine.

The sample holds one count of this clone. The CDR3 loop reads CASSLDPQSHNEQFF. The CDR3 bases are TGTGCCAGCAGCTTGGACCCTCAAAGTCACAATGAGCAGTTCTTC. The chain employs TRBV7-3 and TRBJ2-1; D is ambiguous. V was pared by 3 bases and J by 5 bases, with 14 bases between. Germline V lookup: CDR1 SGHTA, CDR2 FQGTGA. This CDR3 has 15 amino acids.

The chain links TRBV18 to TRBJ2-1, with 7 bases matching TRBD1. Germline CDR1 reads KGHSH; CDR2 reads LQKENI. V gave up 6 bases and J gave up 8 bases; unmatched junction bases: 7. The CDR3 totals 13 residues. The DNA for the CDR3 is TGTGCCAGCTCGCGAGTAACAGGGGATGAGCAGTTCTTC. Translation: CASSRVTGDEQFF.

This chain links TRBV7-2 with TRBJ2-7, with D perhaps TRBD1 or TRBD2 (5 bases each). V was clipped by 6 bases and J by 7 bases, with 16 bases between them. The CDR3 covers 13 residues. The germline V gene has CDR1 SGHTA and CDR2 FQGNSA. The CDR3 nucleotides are TGTGCCAGCAGTCGGGACCCCTCGGGGGAGCAGTACGTC. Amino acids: CASSRDPSGEQYV.

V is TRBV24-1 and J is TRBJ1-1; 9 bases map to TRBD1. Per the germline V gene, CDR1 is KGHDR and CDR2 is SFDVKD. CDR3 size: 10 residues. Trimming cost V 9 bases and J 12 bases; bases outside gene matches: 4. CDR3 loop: CATQDRGTFF. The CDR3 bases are TGTGCCACCCAGGACAGGGGAACTTTCTTT.

The CDR3 DNA sequence: TGTGCCAGCCTCCAAGGGGCCGGGATTAACTATGGCTACACCTTC. Its protein is CASLQGAGINYGYTF. The chain employs TRBV28 and TRBJ1-2; D may be TRBD1 (5 bases). Germline V lookup: CDR1 MDHEN, CDR2 SYDVKM. This CDR3 spans 15 amino acids. Trimming removed 8 bases from V and 1 base from J, with 17 bases in between.

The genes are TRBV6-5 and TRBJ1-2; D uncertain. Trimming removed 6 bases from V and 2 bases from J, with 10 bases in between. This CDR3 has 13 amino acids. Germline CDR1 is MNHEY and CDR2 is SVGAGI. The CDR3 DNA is TGTGCCAGCAGCCACGGGGAAAACTATGGCTACACCTTC. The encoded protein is CASSHGENYGYTF.

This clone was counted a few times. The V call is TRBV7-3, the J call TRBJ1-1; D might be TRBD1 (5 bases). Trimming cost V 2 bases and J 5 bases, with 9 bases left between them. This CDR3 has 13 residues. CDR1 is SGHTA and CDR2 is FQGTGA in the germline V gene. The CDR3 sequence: CASSLSGTTEAFF. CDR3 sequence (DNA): TGTGCCAGCAGCTTATCAGGGACGACTGAAGCTTTCTTT.

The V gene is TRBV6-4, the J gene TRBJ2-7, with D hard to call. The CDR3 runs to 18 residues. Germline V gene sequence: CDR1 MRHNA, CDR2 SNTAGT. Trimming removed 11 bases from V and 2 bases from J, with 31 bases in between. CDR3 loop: CAGPQTPRRRPWTYEQYV. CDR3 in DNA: TGTGCCGGACCCCAAACTCCCCGTCGGCGTCCTTGGACCTACGAGCAGTACGTC.

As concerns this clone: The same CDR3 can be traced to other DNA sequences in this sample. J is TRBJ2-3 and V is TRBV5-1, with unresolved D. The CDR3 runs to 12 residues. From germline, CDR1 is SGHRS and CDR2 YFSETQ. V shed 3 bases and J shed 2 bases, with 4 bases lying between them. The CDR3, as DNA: TGCGCCAGCAGCTCCCTCACAGATACGCAGTATTTT. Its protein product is CASSSLTDTQYF.

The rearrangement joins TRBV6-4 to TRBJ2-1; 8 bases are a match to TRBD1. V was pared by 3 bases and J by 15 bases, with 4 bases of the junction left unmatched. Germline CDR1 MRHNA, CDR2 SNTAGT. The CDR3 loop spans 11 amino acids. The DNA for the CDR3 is TGTGCCAGCAGTGAATTGGACAGGGTGTTCTTC. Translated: CASSELDRVFF.

The chain's CDR3 is CASSLVGPSSGNTIYF. The CDR3 DNA reads as TGTGCCAGCAGCTTAGTGGGCCCGAGCTCTGGAAACACCATATATTTT. This chain connects TRBV11-2 to TRBJ1-3; D remains ambiguous. From germline, CDR1 is SGHAT and CDR2 FQNNGV. V was pared by 1 base and J by 0 bases, with 10 bases between. The CDR3 is 16 residues long.

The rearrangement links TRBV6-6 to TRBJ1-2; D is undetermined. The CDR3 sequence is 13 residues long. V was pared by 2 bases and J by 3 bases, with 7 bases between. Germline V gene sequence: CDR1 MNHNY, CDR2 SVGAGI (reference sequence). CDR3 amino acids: CASSYNRDYGYTF. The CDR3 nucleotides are TGTGCCAGCAGTTACAACCGGGACTATGGCTACACCTTC.

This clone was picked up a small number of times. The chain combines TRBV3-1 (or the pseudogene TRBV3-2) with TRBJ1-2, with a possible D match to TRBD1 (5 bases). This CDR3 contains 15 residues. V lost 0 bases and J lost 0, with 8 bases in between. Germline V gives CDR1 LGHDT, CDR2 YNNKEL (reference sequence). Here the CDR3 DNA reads TGTGCCAGCAGCCAAGACAGGACAACTAACTATGGCTACACCTTC. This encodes CASSQDRTTNYGYTF.